This TCR beta chain stems from a study of shared clonotypes between healthy human individuals. Study summary: Donor ages ranged 18 to 49 years: a couple of women, a few men. Study observations and caveats: Non-shared clonotypes had lower generation probabilities than clonotypes shared by all four sorted-subset donors.

The length of the CDR3 is 16 residues. The ends were cut back, 1 base at V and 0 bases at J, with 13 bases in the middle. Per the germline V gene, CDR1 is GTSNPN and CDR2 is SVGIG (reference sequence). Repertoires were generated with immunoSEQ multiplex PCR, while TCRdb's copy carries only in-frame clones and drops some. The sample includes about 1.5 million clones, nearly 99% of them seen just once. CD4+ cells underwent separation, giving CD45RA+ naive and CD45RA-negative memory subsets. On this clone: Its antigen remains unidentified.

Sequenced: naive CD4+ T cells sorted from blood. The subset denotes: CD45RA+ positively selected. This sequence joins TRBV30 and TRBJ1-3; TRBD1 is a possible D gene (5 bases). The sequence was collected from a man younger than 40 in good health. The CDR3 DNA reads TGTGCCTGGAGTGAAGGGGCCCAAATCTCTGGAAACACCATATATTTT. It codes for CAWSEGAQISGNTIYF.